This T cell receptor beta chain emerged from a study of breast tumors, draining lymph nodes, adjacent tissues (dated by TCRdb to about 2016). Notes on the research overall: In breast cancer patients, the study compared the TCR beta repertoires of tumor, adjacent nontumor tissue and axillary lymph nodes. The study was designed to assess the relationships and possible T-cell exchange between tumor, surrounding tissue and draining lymph node repertoires in human breast cancer. Summary of the overall study and its limitations: The conclusion that tumor T cells originate in lymph nodes was presented as consistent with a hypothesis rather than as directly demonstrated. Tumors showed preferential V and J gene usage, and their T-cell repertoire diversity fell below that of lymph nodes yet above that of nontumor tissue. Tumor and nontumor tissue repertoires were significantly more similar in luminal-like than in basal-like breast cancer. A scenario in which most tumor T cells derive from the lymph node and then expand within tumor tissue was judged to be consistent with the data.

The CDR3 spans 15 residues, from the cysteine through the phenylalanine. The DNA shown is the 45-base CDR3, in frame from base 1. From the germline V gene, CDR1 is MRHNA and CDR2 is SNTAGT. Trimming takes 3 bases from V and 2 bases from J, and the germline ends sit 11 bases apart. The sequencer was an Illumina HiSeq 2000. Multiplex PCR amplification was used to generate the TCR beta chain libraries. The amplified TCR beta chain products were analyzed by high-throughput sequencing. Using fastp at Q25 and MiXCR, TCRdb reprocessed the public reads and kept productive beta chains. Here each entry gathers all rows of one CDR3 protein and keeps the most common genes and DNA. The table for this sample lists 290,000 or so distinct CDR3 sequences; about 30% of them were counted only once. The ten top clones hold around 1% of the sample. This clonotype was counted ten times or more. Its cognate antigen has yet to be identified. Base qualities are missing; no much larger clone stands one base away.

Lymph node samples were obtained from the axillary draining lymph nodes of breast cancer patients. The sequence came from a female donor with breast cancer. Some clones in this sample may be carry-over from other donors' samples. The sequence is built from TRBV6-4 and TRBJ2-1, with TRBD2 as a weak D call on 6 bases. Material for sequencing was axillary lymph node tissue. The DNA sequence follows: TGTGCCAGCAGTGATAAGCGGGCAACCTACAATGAGCAGTTCTTC. It translates as CASSDKRATYNEQFF.